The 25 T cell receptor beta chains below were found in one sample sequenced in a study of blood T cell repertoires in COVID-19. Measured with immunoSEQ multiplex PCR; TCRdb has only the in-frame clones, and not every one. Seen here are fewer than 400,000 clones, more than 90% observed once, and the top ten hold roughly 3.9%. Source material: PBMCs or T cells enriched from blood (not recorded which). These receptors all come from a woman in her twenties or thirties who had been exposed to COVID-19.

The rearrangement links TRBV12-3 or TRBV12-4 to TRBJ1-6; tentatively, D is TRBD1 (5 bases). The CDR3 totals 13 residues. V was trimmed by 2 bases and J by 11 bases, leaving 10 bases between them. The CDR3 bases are TGTGCCAGCAGTTTAAGGGGTAGGACACCCCTCCACTTT. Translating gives CASSLRGRTPLHF.

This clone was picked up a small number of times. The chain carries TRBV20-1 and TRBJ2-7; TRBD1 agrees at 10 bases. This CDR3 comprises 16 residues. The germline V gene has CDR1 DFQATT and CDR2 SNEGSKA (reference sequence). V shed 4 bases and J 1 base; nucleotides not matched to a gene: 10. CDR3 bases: TGCAGTGCTAATGACCCGGGACAGGGGTTTTCCTACGAGCAGTACTTC. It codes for CSANDPGQGFSYEQYF.

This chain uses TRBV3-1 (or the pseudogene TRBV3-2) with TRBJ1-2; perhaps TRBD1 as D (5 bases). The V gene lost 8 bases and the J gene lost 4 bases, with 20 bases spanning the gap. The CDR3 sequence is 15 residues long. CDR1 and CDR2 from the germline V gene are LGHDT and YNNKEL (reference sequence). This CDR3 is CASGPFWGGGYGYTF. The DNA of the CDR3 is TGTGCCAGCGGCCCCTTTTGGGGCGGTGGCTATGGCTACACCTTC.

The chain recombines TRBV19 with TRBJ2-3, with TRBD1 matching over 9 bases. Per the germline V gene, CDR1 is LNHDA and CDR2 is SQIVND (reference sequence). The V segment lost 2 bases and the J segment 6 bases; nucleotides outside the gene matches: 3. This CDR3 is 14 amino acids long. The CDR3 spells CASSITGGMDTQYF. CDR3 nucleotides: TGTGCCAGTAGTATAACAGGGGGCATGGATACGCAGTATTTT.

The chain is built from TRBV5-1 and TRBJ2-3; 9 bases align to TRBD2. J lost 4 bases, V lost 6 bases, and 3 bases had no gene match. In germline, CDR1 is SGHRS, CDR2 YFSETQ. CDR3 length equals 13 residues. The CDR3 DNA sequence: TGCGCCAGCACAGTAGCGGGAGCAGATACGCAGTATTTT. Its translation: CASTVAGADTQYF. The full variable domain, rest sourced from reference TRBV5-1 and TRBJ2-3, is KAGVTQTPRYLIKTRGQQVTLSCSPISGHRSVSWYQQTPGQGLQFLFEYFSETQRNKGNFPGRFSGRQFSNSRSEMNVSTLELGDSALYLCASTVAGADTQYFGPGTRLTVL.

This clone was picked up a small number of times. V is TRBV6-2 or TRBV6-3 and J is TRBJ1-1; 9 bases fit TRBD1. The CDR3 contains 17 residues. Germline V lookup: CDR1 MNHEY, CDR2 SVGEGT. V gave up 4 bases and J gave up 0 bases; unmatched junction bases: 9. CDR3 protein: CASSSTQGAFMNTEAFF. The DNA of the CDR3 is TGTGCCAGCAGTTCCACACAGGGGGCGTTTATGAACACTGAAGCTTTCTTT.

The CDR3 reads CASSPHRGLGANEKLFF. The CDR3 DNA reads TGCGCCAGCAGCCCCCACAGGGGCCTAGGAGCTAATGAAAAACTGTTTTTT. The rearrangement joins TRBV4-1 to TRBJ1-4, with TRBD1 matching 7 bases. Unmatched junction bases numbered 11, after V lost 4 bases and J lost 3 bases. There are 17 residues in the CDR3. The germline gives CDR1 MGHRA, CDR2 YSYEKL.

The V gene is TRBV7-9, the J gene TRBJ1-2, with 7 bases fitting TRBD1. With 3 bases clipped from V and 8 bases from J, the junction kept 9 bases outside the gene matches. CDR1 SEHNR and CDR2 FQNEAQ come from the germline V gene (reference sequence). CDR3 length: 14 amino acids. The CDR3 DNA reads TGTGCCAGCAGCTTGGGGACAGCCCCTTGGGGCTACACCTTC. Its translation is CASSLGTAPWGYTF.

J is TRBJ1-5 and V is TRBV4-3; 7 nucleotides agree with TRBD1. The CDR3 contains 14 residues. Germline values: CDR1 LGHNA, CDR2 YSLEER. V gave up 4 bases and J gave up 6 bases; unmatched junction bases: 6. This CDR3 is CASSLQGGGQPQHF. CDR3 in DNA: TGCGCCAGCAGCCTCCAGGGGGGAGGTCAGCCCCAGCATTTT.

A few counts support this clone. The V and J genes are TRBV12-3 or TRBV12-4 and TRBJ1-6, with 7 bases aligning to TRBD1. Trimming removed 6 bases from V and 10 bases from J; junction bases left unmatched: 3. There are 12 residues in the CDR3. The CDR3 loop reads CASRSGGSPLHF. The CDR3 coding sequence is TGTGCCAGCAGGTCAGGGGGATCACCCCTCCACTTT.

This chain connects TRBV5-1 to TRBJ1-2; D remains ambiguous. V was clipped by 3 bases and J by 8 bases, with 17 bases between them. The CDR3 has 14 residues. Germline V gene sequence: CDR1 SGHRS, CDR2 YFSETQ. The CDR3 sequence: CASSSSEGRWGYTF. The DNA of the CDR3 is TGCGCCAGCAGCTCTTCGGAGGGCCGCTGGGGCTACACCTTC.

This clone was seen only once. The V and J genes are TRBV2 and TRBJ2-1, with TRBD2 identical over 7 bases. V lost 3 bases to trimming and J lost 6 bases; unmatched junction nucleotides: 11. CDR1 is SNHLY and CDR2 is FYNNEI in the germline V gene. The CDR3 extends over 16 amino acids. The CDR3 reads CASSDLWGVAGNEQFF. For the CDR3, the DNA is TGTGCCAGCAGTGATCTTTGGGGGGTAGCGGGCAATGAGCAGTTCTTC.

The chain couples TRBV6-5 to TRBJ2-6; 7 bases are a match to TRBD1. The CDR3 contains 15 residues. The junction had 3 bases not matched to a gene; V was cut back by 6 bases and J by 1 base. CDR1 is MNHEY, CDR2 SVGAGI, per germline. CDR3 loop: CASSPDRSGANVLTF. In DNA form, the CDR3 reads TGTGCCAGCAGCCCGGACAGGTCTGGGGCCAACGTCCTGACTTTC.

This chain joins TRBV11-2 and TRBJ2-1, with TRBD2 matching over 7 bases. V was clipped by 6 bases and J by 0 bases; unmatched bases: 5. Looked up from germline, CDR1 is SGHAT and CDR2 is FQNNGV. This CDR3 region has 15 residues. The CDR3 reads CASRPSGSSYNEQFF. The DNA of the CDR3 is TGTGCCAGCAGGCCTAGCGGTAGCTCCTACAATGAGCAGTTCTTC.

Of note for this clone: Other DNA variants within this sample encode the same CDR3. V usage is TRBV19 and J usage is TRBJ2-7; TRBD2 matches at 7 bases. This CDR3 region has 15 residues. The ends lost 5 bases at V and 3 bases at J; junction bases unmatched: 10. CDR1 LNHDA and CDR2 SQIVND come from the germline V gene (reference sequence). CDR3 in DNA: TGTGCCAGTAGTCCTGGGGGAGGGAGTAGCTACGAGCAGTACTTC. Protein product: CASSPGGGSSYEQYF.

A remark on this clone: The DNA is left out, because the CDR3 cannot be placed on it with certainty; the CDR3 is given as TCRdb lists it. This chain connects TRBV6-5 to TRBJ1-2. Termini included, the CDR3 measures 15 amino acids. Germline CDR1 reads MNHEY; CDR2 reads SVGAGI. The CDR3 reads CASSSSRSAPYGYTF.

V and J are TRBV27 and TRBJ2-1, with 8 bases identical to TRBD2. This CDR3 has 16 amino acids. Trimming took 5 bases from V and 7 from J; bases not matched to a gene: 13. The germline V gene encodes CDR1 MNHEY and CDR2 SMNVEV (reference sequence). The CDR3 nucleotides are TGTGCCAGCAGTCCCCCCGCAGCGGGGGTTAGGAATGAGCAGTTCTTC. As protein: CASSPPAAGVRNEQFF.

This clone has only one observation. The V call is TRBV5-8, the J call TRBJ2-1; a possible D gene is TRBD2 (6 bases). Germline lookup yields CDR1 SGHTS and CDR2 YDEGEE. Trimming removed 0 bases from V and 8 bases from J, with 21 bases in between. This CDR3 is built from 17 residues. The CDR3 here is CASSLARGASRSDEQFF. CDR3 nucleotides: TGTGCCAGCAGCTTGGCTCGCGGGGCCTCCCGGTCCGATGAGCAGTTCTTC.

CDR3 in amino acids: CASSEPQGYTEAFF. The CDR3 nucleotides read TGCGCCAGCAGTGAGCCTCAGGGTTACACTGAAGCTTTCTTT. The chain combines TRBV10-1 with TRBJ1-1, with D possibly being TRBD1 (5 bases). Trimming stripped 2 bases from V and 3 bases from J, with 10 bases between. Germline loops: CDR1 WNHNN, CDR2 SYGVQD (reference sequence). This CDR3 contains 14 residues.

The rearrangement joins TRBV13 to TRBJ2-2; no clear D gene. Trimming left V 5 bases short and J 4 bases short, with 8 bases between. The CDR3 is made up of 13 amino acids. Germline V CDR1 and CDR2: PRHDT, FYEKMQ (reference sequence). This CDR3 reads CASSPYSTGELFF. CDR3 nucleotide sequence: TGTGCCAGCAGCCCATACTCCACCGGGGAGCTGTTTTTT.

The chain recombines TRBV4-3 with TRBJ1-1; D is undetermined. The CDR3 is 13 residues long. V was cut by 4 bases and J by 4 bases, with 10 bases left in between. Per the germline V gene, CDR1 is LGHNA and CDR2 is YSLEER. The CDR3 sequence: CASSRLTSTEAFF. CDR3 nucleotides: TGCGCCAGCAGCCGATTAACTAGCACTGAAGCTTTCTTT.

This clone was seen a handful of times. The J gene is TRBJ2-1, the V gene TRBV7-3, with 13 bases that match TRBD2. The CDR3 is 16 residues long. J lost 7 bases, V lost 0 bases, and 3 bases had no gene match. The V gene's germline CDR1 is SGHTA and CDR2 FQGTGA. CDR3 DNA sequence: TGTGCCAGCAGCTTAACCCGACTAGCGGGGGGTAATGAGCAGTTCTTC. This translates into CASSLTRLAGGNEQFF.

The CDR3 region has the DNA TGTGCCAGCCCGGGACAGGGGGCCTGGGAGCAGTACTTC. Residues: CASPGQGAWEQYF. The V and J genes are TRBV6-5 and TRBJ2-7; 12 bases are a match to TRBD1. The J segment lost 7 bases and the V segment lost 8 bases, leaving 6 bases of the junction unmatched. From germline, CDR1 is MNHEY and CDR2 SVGAGI. The CDR3 extends over 13 amino acids.

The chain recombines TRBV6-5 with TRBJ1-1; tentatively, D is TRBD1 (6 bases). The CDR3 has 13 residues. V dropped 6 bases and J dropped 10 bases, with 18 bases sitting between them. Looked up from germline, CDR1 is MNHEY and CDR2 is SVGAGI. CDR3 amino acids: CASRDPNRAVAFF. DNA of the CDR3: TGTGCCAGCAGGGACCCAAACAGGGCGGTAGCTTTCTTT.

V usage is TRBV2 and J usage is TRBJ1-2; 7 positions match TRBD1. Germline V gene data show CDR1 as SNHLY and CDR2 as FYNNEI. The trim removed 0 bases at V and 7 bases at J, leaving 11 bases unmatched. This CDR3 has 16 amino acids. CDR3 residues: CASSEAPAGGIGGYTF. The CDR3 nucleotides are TGTGCCAGCAGTGAAGCGCCGGCAGGGGGTATCGGTGGCTACACCTTC.